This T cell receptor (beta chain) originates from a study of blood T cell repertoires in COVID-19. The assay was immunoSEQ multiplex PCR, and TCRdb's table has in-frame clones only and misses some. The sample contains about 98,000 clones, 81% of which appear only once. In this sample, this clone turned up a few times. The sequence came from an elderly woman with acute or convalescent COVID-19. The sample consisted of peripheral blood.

CDR3 in amino acids: CATYETDRTEAFF. CDR3 sequence (DNA): TGTGCCACCTATGAGACAGACAGAACTGAAGCTTTCTTT. The J gene is TRBJ1-1, the V gene TRBV6-5, with D perhaps matching TRBD1 (5 bases). This CDR3 spans 13 amino acids. The germline V gene has CDR1 MNHEY and CDR2 SVGAGI. With 10 bases removed from V and 5 bases from J, the gap between germline ends came to 17 bases.